This entry lists 32 T cell receptor beta chains sequenced from one sample in a study of cytomegalovirus exposure and HLA in healthy donors. The study ran its PCR with 60 Vbeta and 13 Jbeta primers. TCRdb keeps only in-frame clones here, not all; method: immunoSEQ multiplex PCR. The table shows about 160,000 clones, with about four fifths occurring only once. What was sequenced was PBMCs. The receptors shown here come from a middle-aged man in good health and CMV-seropositive.

The sample holds a few counts of this clone. The chain carries TRBV6-5 and TRBJ1-2; 9 positions match TRBD1. The V segment lost 6 bases and the J segment 6 bases; nucleotides outside the gene matches: 5. Germline V gene data show CDR1 as MNHEY and CDR2 as SVGAGI. The CDR3 runs to 13 residues. CDR3 region: CASSNRDRDGYTF. The DNA for the CDR3 is TGTGCCAGCAGCAACCGGGACAGGGATGGCTACACCTTC.

This rearrangement joins TRBV6-1 to TRBJ1-5; the D is unclear. CDR1 is MNHNS, CDR2 SASEGT, per germline. The CDR3 runs 15 residues. Trimming took 9 bases from V and 0 from J, leaving 15 bases between them. CDR3 DNA sequence: TGTGCCAGGGGCCCGCCGGGATATAGCAATCAGCCCCAGCATTTT. Its protein is CARGPPGYSNQPQHF.

The J gene is TRBJ2-1, the V gene TRBV5-4; 15 nucleotides match TRBD2. Germline assignment: CDR1 SGHNT and CDR2 YYREEE (reference sequence). This CDR3 spans 19 amino acids. With 4 bases clipped from V and 3 bases from J, the junction kept 11 bases outside the gene matches. DNA for the CDR3: TGTGCCAGCAGCAGCGCCGGAGGACTAGCGGGGGGGGACTACAATGAGCAGTTCTTC. Its protein product is CASSSAGGLAGGDYNEQFF.

Here the CDR3 reads CASSPTPGQGYEQYF. CDR3 bases: TGTGCCAGCAGTCCCACTCCGGGACAGGGCTACGAGCAGTACTTC. The V call is TRBV25-1, the J call TRBJ2-7, with TRBD1 matching 9 bases. J gave up 3 bases and V 5 bases, and 8 bases lay outside the gene matches. This CDR3 has 15 residues. CDR1 is MGHDK, CDR2 SYGVNS, per germline.

This clone was counted between two and nine times. V and J are TRBV29-1 and TRBJ1-2, with 8 nucleotides matching TRBD1. With 7 bases clipped from V and 8 bases from J, the junction kept 9 bases outside the gene matches. The CDR3 is 12 amino acids. Germline V gives CDR1 SQVTM, CDR2 ANQGSEA. CDR3 nucleotides: TGCAGCGGCGTTATGGACAGGGAAGGCTACACCTTC. The encoded protein is CSGVMDREGYTF.

This chain links TRBV9 with TRBJ2-1, with 13 bases matching TRBD2. Germline V CDR1 and CDR2: SGDLS, YYNGEE. This CDR3 contains 16 residues. The trim removed 0 bases at V and 4 bases at J, leaving 1 base unmatched. CDR3 amino acids: CASSVGTSGRYNEQFF. CDR3 DNA: TGTGCCAGCAGCGTAGGGACTAGCGGGAGATACAATGAGCAGTTCTTC. Full variable domain (rest looked up from reference TRBV9 and TRBJ2-1): DSGVTQTPKHLITATGQRVTLRCSPRSGDLSVYWYQQSLDQGLQFLIQYYNGEERAKGNILERFSAQQFPDLHSELNLSSLELGDSALYFCASSVGTSGRYNEQFFGPGTRLTVL.

This chain joins TRBV13 and TRBJ2-7, with 9 bases identical to TRBD1. Germline values: CDR1 PRHDT, CDR2 FYEKMQ (reference sequence). This CDR3 spans 16 amino acids. The ends lost 4 bases at V and 2 bases at J; junction bases unmatched: 9. The CDR3 DNA follows: TGTGCCAGCAGCTCGAACGGACAGGGGCAAACCTACGAGCAGTACTTC. Amino acids: CASSSNGQGQTYEQYF.

This clone has only a few counts. The chain has TRBV10-3 and TRBJ1-2; 8 positions agree with TRBD1. V was clipped by 8 bases and J by 4 bases; unmatched bases: 15. CDR3 length equals 16 residues. Germline values: CDR1 ENHRY, CDR2 SYGVKD. CDR3 sequence reads: CAIPRAQGAPGYGYTF. Written as DNA, the CDR3 is TGTGCCATCCCTCGGGCCCAGGGGGCGCCAGGCTATGGCTACACCTTC.

To note about this clone: Other DNA sequences of this sample code for an identical CDR3. The V gene is TRBV5-1, the J gene TRBJ2-3; TRBD1 agrees at 7 bases. With 0 bases clipped from V and 6 bases from J, the junction kept 4 bases outside the gene matches. Germline V gene data show CDR1 as SGHRS and CDR2 as YFSETQ. The CDR3 loop spans 14 amino acids. The CDR3 nucleotides read TGCGCCAGCAGCTTGGGACAGGGCTCTGATACGCAGTATTTT. Protein product: CASSLGQGSDTQYF.

This clone was observed a single time. The chain employs TRBV7-2 and TRBJ2-3, with D possibly being TRBD2 (7 bases). The V gene lost 1 base and the J gene lost 5 bases, with 16 bases spanning the gap. From germline, CDR1 is SGHTA and CDR2 FQGNSA. The CDR3 is 16 amino acids. CDR3: CASSLVVGGAGDTQYF. CDR3 sequence (DNA): TGTGCCAGCAGCTTAGTGGTTGGGGGGGCAGGAGATACGCAGTATTTT.

V gene TRBV18 combines with J gene TRBJ2-7; a possible D gene is TRBD1 (5 bases). Per the germline V gene, CDR1 is KGHSH and CDR2 is LQKENI. The CDR3 is 14 residues long. The V and J ends lost 0 bases and 6 bases respectively, with 12 bases between them. This CDR3 reads CASSPPPGSSEQYF. The CDR3 region has the DNA TGTGCCAGCTCACCACCTCCAGGGTCCAGCGAGCAGTACTTC.

This chain joins TRBV4-3 and TRBJ2-1; TRBD2 might be the D (5 bases). Trimming removed 5 bases at V and 5 bases at J, with 10 bases between. CDR1 is LGHNA, CDR2 YSLEER, per germline. The CDR3 sequence is 13 residues long. In DNA form, the CDR3 reads TGCGCCAGCAGCAGGGCCGGGGACAATGAGCAGTTCTTC. This sequence encodes CASSRAGDNEQFF.

Comment on this clone: Germline is not matched at one junction end, which may reflect a read error. The chain carries TRBV7-9 and TRBJ1-1; D not resolved. The CDR3 covers 12 residues. From germline, CDR1 is SEHNR and CDR2 FQNEAQ (reference sequence). The CDR3, as DNA: TGTTCCAGCAGCTTAGAGGTGGGAGCAGCTTTCTTT. Translated, it gives CSSSLEVGAAFF. Complete variable domain (other parts from reference TRBV7-9 and TRBJ1-1): DTGVSQNPRHKITKRGQNVTFRCDPISEHNRLYWYRQTLGQGPEFLTYFQNEAQLEKSRLLSDRFSAERPKGSFSTLEIQRTEQGDSAMYLCSSSLEVGAAFFGQGTRLTVV.

This rearrangement joins TRBV10-3 to TRBJ2-7; TRBD1 aligns across 12 bases. V was clipped by 6 bases and J by 6 bases; unmatched bases: 12. Per the germline V gene, CDR1 is ENHRY and CDR2 is SYGVKD. The CDR3 sequence is 16 residues long. DNA for the CDR3: TGTGCCATCAGAAGCTACGGGACAGGGGGCTCGCTCGAGCAGTACTTC. Amino acid sequence: CAIRSYGTGGSLEQYF.

The chain carries TRBV28 and TRBJ2-2; 10 bases are a match to TRBD2. V lost 3 bases, J lost 3 bases, and 4 bases stayed unmatched. The germline V gene has CDR1 MDHEN and CDR2 SYDVKM. This CDR3 is 16 amino acids long. In DNA, the CDR3 is TGTGCCAGCAGTTTTCTAGCGGGGGCGTACACCGGGGAGCTGTTTTTT. The encoded protein is CASSFLAGAYTGELFF.

Regarding this clone: This specimen includes other DNA sequences encoding the same CDR3. V and J are TRBV27 and TRBJ2-1; maybe TRBD2 (6 bases). The CDR3 loop spans 15 amino acids. Trimming shortened V by 3 bases and J by 0 bases, and 9 bases separated the two germline ends. Looked up from germline, CDR1 is MNHEY and CDR2 is SMNVEV (reference sequence). The CDR3 loop reads CASSFGGSSYNEQFF. In DNA, the CDR3 is TGTGCCAGCAGTTTTGGGGGGAGCTCCTACAATGAGCAGTTCTTC.

The genes are TRBV27 and TRBJ2-7; TRBD1 aligns across 9 bases. Germline trimming cut 5 bases from V and 5 bases from J; bases unmatched to any gene: 13. Germline values: CDR1 MNHEY, CDR2 SMNVEV (reference sequence). The CDR3 contains 16 residues. The CDR3 DNA follows: TGTGCCAGCAGTAACCTACAGGGGGCGGGGTTGGACGAGCAGTACTTC. It specifies CASSNLQGAGLDEQYF.

V and J are TRBV4-2 and TRBJ2-5; 8 positions match TRBD2. The CDR3 has 14 amino acids. Germline lookup yields CDR1 LGHNA and CDR2 YNFKEQ. Trimming cost V 5 bases and J 1 base; bases outside gene matches: 3. CDR3 sequence: CASSAGGVQETQYF. CDR3 nucleotide sequence: TGTGCCAGCAGCGCCGGGGGGGTCCAAGAGACCCAGTACTTC.

This chain uses TRBV15 with TRBJ1-5; D not certain. This CDR3 has 18 amino acids. Germline V lookup: CDR1 LNHNV, CDR2 YYDKDF (reference sequence). Trimming stripped 4 bases from V and 7 bases from J, with 26 bases between. The CDR3 spells CATSTLPTRGRTSQPQHF. CDR3 nucleotides: TGTGCCACCAGCACCCTTCCTACACGGGGAAGGACTAGCCAGCCCCAGCATTTT.

The chain couples TRBV5-5 to TRBJ2-1; 12 bases agree with TRBD2. This CDR3 is 15 amino acids long. CDR1 SGHKS and CDR2 YYEKEE come from the germline V gene (reference sequence). Unmatched junction bases numbered 6, after V lost 5 bases and J lost 6 bases. The CDR3 bases are TGTGCCAGCAGACTAGCGGGAGGTGGGGGCAATGAGCAGTTCTTC. Translated, it gives CASRLAGGGGNEQFF.

CDR3 sequence (DNA): TGTGCCAGCAGCTTAGGGCGACTTGAAAAACTGTTTTTT. Its protein is CASSLGRLEKLFF. This sequence joins TRBV7-2 and TRBJ1-4, with D uncertain. Germline V gene data show CDR1 as SGHTA and CDR2 as FQGNSA. CDR3 length: 13 amino acids. The V end was cut by 1 base, the J end by 7 bases, with 7 bases between.

This clone showed up just a few times. V and J are TRBV2 and TRBJ1-2; a possible D gene is TRBD1 (5 bases). Trimming took 1 base from V and 1 from J, leaving 7 bases between them. The germline CDR1 and CDR2 sequences are SNHLY and FYNNEI. This CDR3 region has 14 residues. In nucleotides, the CDR3 is TGTGCCAGCAGTGAAGGACAGTTTAACTATGGCTACACCTTC. This encodes CASSEGQFNYGYTF.

This sequence joins TRBV5-4 and TRBJ1-6; 9 bases agree with TRBD1. The germline CDR1 and CDR2 sequences are SGHNT and YYREEE (reference sequence). The CDR3 sequence is 15 residues long. Germline trimming cut 0 bases from V and 9 bases from J; bases unmatched to any gene: 4. CDR3 in amino acids: CASSLAGTGSSPLHF. The CDR3 bases are TGTGCCAGCAGCTTGGCCGGGACAGGGTCTTCACCCCTCCACTTT.

The V and J genes are TRBV6-5 and TRBJ2-3; 7 bases are shared with TRBD1. Germline assignment: CDR1 MNHEY and CDR2 SVGAGI. There are 14 residues in the CDR3. The V and J ends lost 7 bases and 2 bases, in that order; junction bases with no gene match: 6. CDR3 protein: CASNRQGPTDTQYF. CDR3 bases: TGTGCCAGCAACCGACAGGGCCCCACAGATACGCAGTATTTT.

V is TRBV28 and J is TRBJ1-5, with 7 bases identical to TRBD1. This CDR3 is built from 13 residues. CDR1 is MDHEN, CDR2 SYDVKM, per germline. J gave up 7 bases and V 4 bases, and 4 bases lay outside the gene matches. CDR3 residues: CASSYRGSQPQHF. CDR3 DNA sequence: TGTGCCAGCAGTTACAGGGGAAGCCAGCCCCAGCATTTT.

The V call is TRBV6-6, the J call TRBJ2-1; 10 bases line up with TRBD2. The CDR3 runs to 14 residues. The V gene end was trimmed by 4 bases and the J gene end by 5 bases; junction bases not matched to a gene: 2. Germline V gene lookup returns CDR1 MNHNY and CDR2 SVGAGI (reference sequence). The CDR3 DNA reads TGTGCCAGCAGTTGGACTAGCGGCAACAATGAGCAGTTCTTC. Translated: CASSWTSGNNEQFF.

The gene calls are TRBV7-6 and TRBJ2-1; 9 nucleotides match TRBD1. V dropped 4 bases and J dropped 4; count of bases not matched to a gene: 8. Germline CDR1 is SGHVS and CDR2 is FNYEAQ. This CDR3 region has 16 residues. CDR3 DNA sequence: TGTGCCAGCAGCTCAACCGGGACAGGGCCTTACAATGAGCAGTTCTTC. Residues: CASSSTGTGPYNEQFF.

This sequence joins TRBV4-1 and TRBJ1-1; D gene ambiguous. CDR1 is MGHRA, CDR2 YSYEKL, per germline. Trimming removed 1 base from V and 1 base from J, with 10 bases in between. This CDR3 is 15 amino acids long. CDR3 sequence reads: CASSQAQISNTEAFF. CDR3 in DNA: TGCGCCAGCAGCCAAGCGCAGATCTCGAACACTGAAGCTTTCTTT.

The V gene is TRBV10-2, the J gene TRBJ2-7, with 7 bases aligning to TRBD1. The length of the CDR3 is 13 residues. J was trimmed by 5 bases and V by 6 bases; bases with no gene match: 7. The germline gives CDR1 WSHSY, CDR2 SAAADI. In DNA, the CDR3 is TGCGCCAGCAGAAGACAGGGAACGGACGAGCAGTACTTC. This encodes CASRRQGTDEQYF.

The chain has TRBV4-1 and TRBJ2-7, with TRBD2 identical over 8 bases. The CDR3 extends over 15 amino acids. V was pared by 1 base and J by 5 bases, with 7 bases of the junction left unmatched. The germline CDR1 and CDR2 sequences are MGHRA and YSYEKL. CDR3 protein: CASSQVAGRADEQYF. The CDR3 DNA reads as TGCGCCAGCAGCCAAGTCGCCGGGAGGGCCGACGAGCAGTACTTC.

V gene TRBV28 combines with J gene TRBJ1-1; 10 bases map to TRBD1. The V and J ends lost 0 bases and 1 base, in that order; junction bases with no gene match: 2. The CDR3 totals 16 residues. Germline V gene lookup returns CDR1 MDHEN and CDR2 SYDVKM. CDR3 loop: CASSLWGQGKNTEAFF. As DNA, the CDR3 is TGTGCCAGCAGTTTATGGGGACAGGGGAAGAACACTGAAGCTTTCTTT. Full variable domain (outside the CDR3, taken from reference TRBV28 and TRBJ1-1): DVKVTQSSRYLVKRTGEKVFLECVQDMDHENMFWYRQDPGLGLRLIYFSYDVKMKEKGDIPEGYSVSREKKERFSLILESASTNQTSMYLCASSLWGQGKNTEAFFGQGTRLTVV.

The V and J genes are TRBV9 and TRBJ2-2; TRBD2 aligns across 10 bases. CDR1 is SGDLS, CDR2 YYNGEE, per germline. J was trimmed by 6 bases and V by 0 bases; bases with no gene match: 5. The CDR3 has 16 residues. The CDR3 protein is CASSVAPSGSPGELFF. DNA of the CDR3: TGTGCCAGCAGCGTAGCGCCTAGCGGGAGTCCCGGGGAGCTGTTTTTT.